This T cell receptor (beta chain) was documented in a study of T cell responses to AZD1222 COVID-19 vaccine. Background on the study: Second-dose schedules of about 4 or about 12 weeks were combined. Study-wide points: The study identified only a handful of AZD1222 recipients as seropositive at baseline. Dominant CD4 TCR responses targeted spike regions 160-218 and 743-854. Breadth and depth of Spike-specific TCRs rose after two AZD1222 doses.

This CDR3 is 17 amino acids long. The germline V and J ends were trimmed by 3 bases and 3 bases, with 18 bases remaining between them. Germline assignment: CDR1 DFQATT and CDR2 SNEGSKA (reference sequence). Of note for this clone: Its antigen remains unknown.

Measured with immunoSEQ multiplex PCR; TCRdb has only the in-frame clones, and not every one. This table holds 140,000 to 150,000 clones, under 95% found once. The source is an adult in good health. V gene TRBV20-1 combines with J gene TRBJ1-6, with D possibly being TRBD1 (5 bases). The sequences come from peripheral blood, collected on day 0 of AZD1222 vaccination. This CDR3 reads CSASDGRGGVYNSPLHF. The CDR3 bases are TGCAGTGCTAGTGATGGGCGGGGCGGTGTCTATAATTCACCCCTCCACTTT.